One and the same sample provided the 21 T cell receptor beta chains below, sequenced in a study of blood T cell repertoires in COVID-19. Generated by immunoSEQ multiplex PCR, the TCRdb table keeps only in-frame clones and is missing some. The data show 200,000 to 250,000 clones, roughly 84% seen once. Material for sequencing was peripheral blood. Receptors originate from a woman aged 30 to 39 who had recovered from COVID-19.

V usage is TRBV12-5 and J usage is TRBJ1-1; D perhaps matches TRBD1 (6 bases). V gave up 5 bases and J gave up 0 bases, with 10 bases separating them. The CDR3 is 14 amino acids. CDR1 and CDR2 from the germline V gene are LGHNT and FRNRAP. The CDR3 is CASGRTDLNTEAFF. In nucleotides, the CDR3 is TGTGCTAGTGGTAGGACAGATTTGAACACTGAAGCTTTCTTT.

CDR3 sequence (DNA): TGTGCCAGCAAAAAGAACGTCGCGGAACCGGGAGAGACCCAGTACTTC. This encodes CASKKNVAEPGETQYF. The chain carries TRBV19 and TRBJ2-5; D uncertain. Looked up from germline, CDR1 is LNHDA and CDR2 is SQIVND (reference sequence). The CDR3 loop spans 16 amino acids. V lost 9 bases, J lost 4 bases, and 24 bases lay in between.

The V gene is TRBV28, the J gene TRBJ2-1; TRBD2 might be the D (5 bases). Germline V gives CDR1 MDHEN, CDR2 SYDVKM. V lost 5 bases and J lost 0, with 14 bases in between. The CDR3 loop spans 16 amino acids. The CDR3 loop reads CASSPRGESSYNEQFF. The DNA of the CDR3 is TGTGCCAGCAGTCCTCGGGGAGAAAGCTCCTACAATGAGCAGTTCTTC.

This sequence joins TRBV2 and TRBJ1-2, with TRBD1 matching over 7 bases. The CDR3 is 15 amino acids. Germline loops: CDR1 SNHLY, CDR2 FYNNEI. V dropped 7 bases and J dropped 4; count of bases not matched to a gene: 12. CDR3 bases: TGTGCCAGCAAGGCCAAGACAACAGGGGCCTATGGCTACACCTTC. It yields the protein CASKAKTTGAYGYTF.

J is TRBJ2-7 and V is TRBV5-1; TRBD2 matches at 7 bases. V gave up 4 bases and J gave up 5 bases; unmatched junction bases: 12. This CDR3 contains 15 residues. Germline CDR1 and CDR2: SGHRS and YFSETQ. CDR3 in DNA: TGCGCCAGCAGCGATGGACTAGGTGTAGGCAACGAGCAGTACTTC. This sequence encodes CASSDGLGVGNEQYF.

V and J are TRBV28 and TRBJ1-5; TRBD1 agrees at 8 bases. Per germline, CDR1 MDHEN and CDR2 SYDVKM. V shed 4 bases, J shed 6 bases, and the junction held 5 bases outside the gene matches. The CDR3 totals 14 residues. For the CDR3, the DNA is TGTGCCAGCAGTTCAGGACAGGGAAGTCAGCCCCAGCATTTT. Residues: CASSSGQGSQPQHF.

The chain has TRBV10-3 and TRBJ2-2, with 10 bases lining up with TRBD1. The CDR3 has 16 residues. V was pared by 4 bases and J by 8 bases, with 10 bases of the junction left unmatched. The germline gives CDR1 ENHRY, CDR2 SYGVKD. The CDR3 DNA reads TGTGCCATCAGTGCCAGTGACAGGGGGCAGGCTGGGGAGCTGTTTTTT. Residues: CAISASDRGQAGELFF.

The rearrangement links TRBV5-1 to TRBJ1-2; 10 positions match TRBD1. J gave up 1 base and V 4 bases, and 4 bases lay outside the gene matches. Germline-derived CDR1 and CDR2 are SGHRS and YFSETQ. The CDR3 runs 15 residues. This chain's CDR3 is CASSAGTGDNYGYTF. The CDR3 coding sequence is TGCGCCAGCAGCGCCGGGACAGGGGATAACTATGGCTACACCTTC.

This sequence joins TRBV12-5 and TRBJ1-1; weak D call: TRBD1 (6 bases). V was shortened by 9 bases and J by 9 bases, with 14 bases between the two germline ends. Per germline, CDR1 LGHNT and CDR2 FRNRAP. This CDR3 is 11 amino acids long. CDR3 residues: CASRMTGKAFF. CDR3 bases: TGTGCTAGCAGAATGACAGGAAAAGCTTTCTTT.

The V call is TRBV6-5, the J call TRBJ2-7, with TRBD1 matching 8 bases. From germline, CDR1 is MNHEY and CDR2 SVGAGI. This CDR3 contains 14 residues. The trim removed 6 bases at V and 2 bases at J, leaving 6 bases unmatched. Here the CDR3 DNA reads TGTGCCAGCAGGACAGGGGTAGCGGCCTACGAGCAGTACTTC. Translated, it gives CASRTGVAAYEQYF.

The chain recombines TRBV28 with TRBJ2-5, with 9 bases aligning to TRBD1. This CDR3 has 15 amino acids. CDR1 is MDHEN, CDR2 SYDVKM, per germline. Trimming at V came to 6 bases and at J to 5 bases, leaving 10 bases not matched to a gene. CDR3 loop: CASSGTGLGRETQYF. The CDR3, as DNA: TGTGCCAGCAGCGGGACAGGGCTAGGGCGGGAGACCCAGTACTTC.

DNA for the CDR3: TGTGCCAGCAGCTCCGGGATTAGCAATCAGCCCCAGCATTTT. Residues: CASSSGISNQPQHF. The rearrangement links TRBV9 to TRBJ1-5; D not certain. Trimming left V 4 bases short and J 0 bases short, with 8 bases between. CDR1 and CDR2 from the germline V gene are SGDLS and YYNGEE. The length of the CDR3 is 14 residues.

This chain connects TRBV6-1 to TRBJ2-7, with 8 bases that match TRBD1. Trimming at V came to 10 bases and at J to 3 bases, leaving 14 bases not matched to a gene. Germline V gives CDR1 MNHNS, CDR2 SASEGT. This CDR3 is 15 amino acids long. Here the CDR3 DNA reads TGTGCCACCACTTCCGAAGGACAGGGATACTACGAGCAGTACTTC. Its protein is CATTSEGQGYYEQYF.

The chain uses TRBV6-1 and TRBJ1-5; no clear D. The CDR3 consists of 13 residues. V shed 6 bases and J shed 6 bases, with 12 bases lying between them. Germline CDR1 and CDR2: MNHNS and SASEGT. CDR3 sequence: CASSYDMSQPQHF. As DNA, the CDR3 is TGTGCCAGCAGCTATGACATGTCTCAGCCCCAGCATTTT.

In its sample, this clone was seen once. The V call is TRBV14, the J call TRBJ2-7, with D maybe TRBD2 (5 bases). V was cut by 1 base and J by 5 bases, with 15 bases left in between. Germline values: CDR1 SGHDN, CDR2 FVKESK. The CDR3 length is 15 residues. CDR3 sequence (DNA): TGTGCCAGCAGCCAAGGGGCGGGCGGAGTCCACGAGCAGTACTTC. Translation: CASSQGAGGVHEQYF.

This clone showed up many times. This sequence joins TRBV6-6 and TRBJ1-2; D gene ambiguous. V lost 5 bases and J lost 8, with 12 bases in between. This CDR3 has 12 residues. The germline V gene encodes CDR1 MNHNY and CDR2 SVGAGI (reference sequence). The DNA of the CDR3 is TGTGCCAGCAGTGGCGACCGAGGAGGCTACACCTTC. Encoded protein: CASSGDRGGYTF.

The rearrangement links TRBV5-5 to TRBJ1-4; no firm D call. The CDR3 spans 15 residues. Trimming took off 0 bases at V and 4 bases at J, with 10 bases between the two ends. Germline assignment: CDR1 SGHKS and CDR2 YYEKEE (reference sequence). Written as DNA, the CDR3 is TGTGCCAGCAGCTTGGTACAGCTTGGTAATGAAAAACTGTTTTTT. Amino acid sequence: CASSLVQLGNEKLFF.

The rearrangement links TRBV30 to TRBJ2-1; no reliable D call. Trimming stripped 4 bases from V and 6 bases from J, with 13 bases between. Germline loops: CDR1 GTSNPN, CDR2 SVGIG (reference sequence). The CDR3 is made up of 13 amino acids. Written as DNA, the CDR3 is TGTGCCTGGAATGTTTTGTTGAGCAATGAGCAGTTCTTC. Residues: CAWNVLLSNEQFF.

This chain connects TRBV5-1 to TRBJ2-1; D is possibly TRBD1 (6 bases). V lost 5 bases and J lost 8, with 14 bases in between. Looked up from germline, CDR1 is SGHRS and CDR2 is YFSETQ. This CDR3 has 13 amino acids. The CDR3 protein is CASRPSRGYEQFF. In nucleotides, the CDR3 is TGCGCCAGCAGACCCTCCAGGGGATATGAGCAGTTCTTC. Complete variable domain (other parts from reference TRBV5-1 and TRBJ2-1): KAGVTQTPRYLIKTRGQQVTLSCSPISGHRSVSWYQQTPGQGLQFLFEYFSETQRNKGNFPGRFSGRQFSNSRSEMNVSTLELGDSALYLCASRPSRGYEQFFGPGTRLTVL.

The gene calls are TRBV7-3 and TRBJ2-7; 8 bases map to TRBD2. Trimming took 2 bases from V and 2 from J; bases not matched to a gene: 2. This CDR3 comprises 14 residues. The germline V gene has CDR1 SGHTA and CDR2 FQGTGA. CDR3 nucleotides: TGTGCCAGCAGCTTAGCGGGAGGCGCCTACGAGCAGTACTTC. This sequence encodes CASSLAGGAYEQYF.

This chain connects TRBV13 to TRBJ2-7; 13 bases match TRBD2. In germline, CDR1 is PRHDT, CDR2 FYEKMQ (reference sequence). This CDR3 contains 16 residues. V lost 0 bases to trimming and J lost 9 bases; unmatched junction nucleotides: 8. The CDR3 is CASSLGGLAGPGGQYF. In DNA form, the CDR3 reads TGTGCCAGCAGCTTAGGGGGACTAGCGGGACCCGGGGGGCAGTACTTC.